This T cell receptor beta chain was observed in a study of metastatic and nonmetastatic thyroid tumors. In the study overall: Malignant thyroid and benign thyroid patients provided blood and tumor or nodule tissue whose repertoires were compared. Findings of the study overall: TCR beta diversity was reportedly significantly higher in malignant thyroid tumors than benign nodules, in blood and tumor.

The CDR3 length is 15 residues. Germline V gene data show CDR1 as MNHEY and CDR2 as SMNVEV (reference sequence). V shed 4 bases and J 7 bases; nucleotides not matched to a gene: 7. Worth noting for this clone: Its antigen remains unknown.

Under the authors' procedure: Variation in CDR3 across clinicopathological groups served as the basis for constructing a distant-metastasis classifier in papillary thyroid cancer. TCRdb re-processed the PCR reads through MiXCR. V and J calls and clone size were set by TCRdb, not the authors. The data show 35,000 to 45,000 clones, about 12% seen once. All patients were untreated before thyroid surgery. The receptor was isolated from a male donor with papillary thyroid cancer or a benign thyroid nodule (not recorded which). Some clones in this sample may be carry-over from other donors' samples. Sequencing input: blood. V is TRBV27 and J is TRBJ1-6; TRBD1 matches at 7 bases. CDR3 residues: CASSYRGRPNSPLHF. CDR3 DNA: TGTGCCAGCAGTTACAGGGGAAGGCCCAATTCACCCCTCCACTTT.